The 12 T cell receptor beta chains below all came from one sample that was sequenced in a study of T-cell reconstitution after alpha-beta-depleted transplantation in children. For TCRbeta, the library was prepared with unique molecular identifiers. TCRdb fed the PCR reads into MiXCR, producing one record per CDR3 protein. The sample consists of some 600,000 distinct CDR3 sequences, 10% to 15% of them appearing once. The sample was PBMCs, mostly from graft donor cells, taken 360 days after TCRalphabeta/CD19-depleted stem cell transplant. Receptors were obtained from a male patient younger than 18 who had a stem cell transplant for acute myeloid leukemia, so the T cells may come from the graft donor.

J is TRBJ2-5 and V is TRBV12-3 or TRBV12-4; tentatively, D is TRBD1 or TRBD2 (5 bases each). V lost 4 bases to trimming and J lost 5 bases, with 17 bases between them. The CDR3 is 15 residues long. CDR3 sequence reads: CASSSRRDLEETQYF. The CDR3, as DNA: TGTGCCAGCAGTTCCCGCCGGGACCTGGAGGAGACCCAGTACTTC.

The chain's CDR3 is CASGQGMHNEQFF. The DNA for the CDR3 is TGTGCCAGCGGACAGGGGATGCACAATGAGCAGTTCTTC. The J gene is TRBJ2-1, the V gene TRBV6-1; 9 nucleotides agree with TRBD1. Per germline, CDR1 MNHNS and CDR2 SASEGT. The junction had 4 bases not matched to a gene; V was cut back by 8 bases and J by 5 bases. The CDR3 loop spans 13 amino acids.

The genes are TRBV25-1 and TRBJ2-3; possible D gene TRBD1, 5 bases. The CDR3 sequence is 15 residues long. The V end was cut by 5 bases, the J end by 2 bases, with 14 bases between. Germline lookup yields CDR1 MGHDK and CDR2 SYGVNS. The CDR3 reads CASSITQGTTDTQYF. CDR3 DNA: TGTGCCAGCAGTATAACCCAGGGTACCACAGATACGCAGTATTTT.

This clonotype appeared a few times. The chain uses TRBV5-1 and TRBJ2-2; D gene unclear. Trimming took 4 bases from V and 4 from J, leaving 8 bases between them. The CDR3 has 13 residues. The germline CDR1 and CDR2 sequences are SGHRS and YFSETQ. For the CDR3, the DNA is TGCGCCAGCAGCGGGGTCATCACCGGGGAGCTGTTTTTT. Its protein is CASSGVITGELFF.

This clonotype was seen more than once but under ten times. The CDR3 protein is CSVEDFRYEQYF. The CDR3 DNA is TGCAGCGTTGAAGATTTCCGCTACGAGCAGTACTTC. This rearrangement joins TRBV29-1 to TRBJ2-7; D gene unclear. The CDR3 spans 12 residues. V lost 0 bases and J lost 3, with 6 bases in between. Looked up from germline, CDR1 is SQVTM and CDR2 is ANQGSEA.

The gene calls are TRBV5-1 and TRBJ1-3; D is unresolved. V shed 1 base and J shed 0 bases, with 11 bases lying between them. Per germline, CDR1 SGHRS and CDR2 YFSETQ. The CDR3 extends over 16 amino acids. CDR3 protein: CASSLSGGLSGNTIYF. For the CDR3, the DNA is TGCGCCAGCAGCTTGTCGGGTGGGCTCTCTGGAAACACCATATATTTT.

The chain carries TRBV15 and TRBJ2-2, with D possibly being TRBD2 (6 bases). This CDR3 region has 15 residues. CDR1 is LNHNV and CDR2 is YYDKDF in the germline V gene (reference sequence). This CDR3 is CASGGEDYNTGELFF. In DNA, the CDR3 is TGTGCTTCCGGAGGAGAGGACTATAACACCGGGGAGCTGTTTTTT.

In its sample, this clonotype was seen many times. The CDR3 region is CASSSKSLRGRVNTGELFF. The CDR3 nucleotides are TGTGCCAGCAGCTCGAAATCGTTGCGCGGGAGAGTAAACACCGGGGAGCTGTTTTTT. The genes are TRBV7-3 and TRBJ2-2; 7 nucleotides line up with TRBD2. CDR3 length: 19 amino acids. The V segment lost 4 bases and the J segment 2 bases; nucleotides outside the gene matches: 16. Germline-derived CDR1 and CDR2 are SGHTA and FQGTGA.

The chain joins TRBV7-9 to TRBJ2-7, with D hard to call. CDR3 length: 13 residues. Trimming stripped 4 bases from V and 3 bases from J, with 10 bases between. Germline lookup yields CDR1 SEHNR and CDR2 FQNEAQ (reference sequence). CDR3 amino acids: CASSSRIIYEQYF. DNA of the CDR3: TGTGCCAGCAGCTCCCGGATCATCTACGAGCAGTACTTC.

CDR3 sequence: CSARLNGVTDTQYF. The CDR3 nucleotides are TGCAGTGCTAGACTGAACGGTGTGACAGATACGCAGTATTTT. The rearrangement links TRBV20-1 to TRBJ2-3; D unclear. There are 14 residues in the CDR3. V was cut by 2 bases and J by 3 bases, with 12 bases left in between. Germline lookup yields CDR1 DFQATT and CDR2 SNEGSKA (reference sequence).

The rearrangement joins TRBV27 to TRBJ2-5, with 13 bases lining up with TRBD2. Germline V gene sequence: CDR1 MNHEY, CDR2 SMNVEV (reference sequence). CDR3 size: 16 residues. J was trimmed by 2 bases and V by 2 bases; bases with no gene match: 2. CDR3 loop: CASSLTTSGRQETQYF. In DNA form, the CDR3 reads TGTGCCAGCAGTTTAACGACTAGCGGGAGGCAAGAGACCCAGTACTTC.

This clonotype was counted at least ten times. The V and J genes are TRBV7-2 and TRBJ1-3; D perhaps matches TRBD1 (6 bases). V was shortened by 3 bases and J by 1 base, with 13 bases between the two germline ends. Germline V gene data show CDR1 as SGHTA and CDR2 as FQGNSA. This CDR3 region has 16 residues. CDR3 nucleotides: TGTGCCAGCAGCTTCGAACAGGGTCCGTCTGGAAACACCATATATTTT. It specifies CASSFEQGPSGNTIYF.